Listed here are 25 T cell receptor beta chains from one sample, sequenced in a study of cytomegalovirus exposure and HLA in healthy donors. The primer mix had 60 Vbeta and 13 Jbeta primers. Libraries were prepared by immunoSEQ multiplex PCR; TCRdb keeps only in-frame clonotypes and omits some of them. This sample yields 110,000 to 150,000 clones, of which about 85% are seen a single time; around 2.5% belongs to the top ten. Sequences were obtained from PBMCs. The receptors come from a boy aged 2 to 10 in good health and CMV-seronegative.

This chain connects TRBV20-1 to TRBJ2-3; D not certain. Between the trimmed V and J ends, which lost 6 bases and 2 bases, there was a span of 3 bases. Germline assignment: CDR1 DFQATT and CDR2 SNEGSKA (reference sequence). The CDR3 length is 10 residues. For the CDR3, the DNA is TGCAGTGCCTTCACAGATACGCAGTATTTT. Its translation: CSAFTDTQYF.

The chain employs TRBV4-1 and TRBJ2-5; 7 nucleotides agree with TRBD1. The DNA end favors TRBJ2-7, so the J call may be wrong. This CDR3 region has 16 residues. CDR1 MGHRA and CDR2 YSYEKL come from the germline V gene. The CDR3 coding sequence is TGCGCCAGCAGCCAAGATCTGTCACAGGGGAAATACGAGCAGTACTTC. It encodes CASSQDLSQGKYEQYF.

V gene TRBV6-5 combines with J gene TRBJ1-5; TRBD1 might be the D (6 bases). Germline lookup yields CDR1 MNHEY and CDR2 SVGAGI. V dropped 10 bases and J dropped 1 base, with 14 bases sitting between them. CDR3 length: 14 amino acids. The CDR3 loop is CATTGPLSNQPQHF. The CDR3 DNA follows: TGTGCCACGACAGGACCTCTAAGCAATCAGCCCCAGCATTTT.

The V call is TRBV7-2, the J call TRBJ1-4, with TRBD1 identical over 12 bases. The CDR3 spans 14 residues. V lost 5 bases to trimming and J lost 10 bases; unmatched junction nucleotides: 5. From germline, CDR1 is SGHTA and CDR2 FQGNSA. The chain's CDR3 is CASSGGTGGAKLFF. CDR3 DNA: TGTGCCAGCAGCGGGGGGACAGGGGGCGCAAAACTGTTTTTT.

A remark on this clone: At the DNA level, this CDR3 is encoded by other sequences in the same sample as well. The chain carries TRBV27 and TRBJ2-7, with 7 nucleotides matching TRBD1. This CDR3 has 14 residues. In germline, CDR1 is MNHEY, CDR2 SMNVEV (reference sequence). V shed 4 bases and J 0 bases; nucleotides not matched to a gene: 3. The CDR3 here is CASSSTGFSYEQYF. The CDR3 bases are TGTGCCAGCAGTTCGACAGGGTTCTCCTACGAGCAGTACTTC.

The gene calls are TRBV4-2 and TRBJ2-3; D remains unclear. From germline, CDR1 is LGHNA and CDR2 YNFKEQ. V lost 1 base and J 1 base, leaving 6 bases between the germline ends. The CDR3 sequence is 14 residues long. This CDR3 is CASSQVGGTDTQYF. The CDR3 DNA sequence: TGTGCCAGCAGCCAAGTAGGAGGCACAGATACGCAGTATTTT.

The chain has TRBV6-1 and TRBJ2-3, with D perhaps TRBD2 (5 bases). Trimming cost V 8 bases and J 5 bases, with 8 bases left between them. The germline V gene encodes CDR1 MNHNS and CDR2 SASEGT. The CDR3 extends over 11 amino acids. The CDR3 DNA is TGTGCCAGCCACAGCGGAGATACGCAGTATTTT. It translates to CASHSGDTQYF.

The V gene is TRBV5-1, the J gene TRBJ1-2; the D gene is possibly TRBD1 (6 bases). Germline CDR1 is SGHRS and CDR2 is YFSETQ. The V and J ends lost 0 bases and 7 bases respectively, with 10 bases between them. The CDR3 runs 13 residues. CDR3 region: CASSLDNRVGYTF. DNA of the CDR3: TGCGCCAGCAGCTTGGATAACAGGGTTGGCTACACCTTC.

This clone was found once. V and J are TRBV18 and TRBJ2-5; 8 nucleotides align to TRBD1. The J segment lost 0 bases and the V segment lost 1 base, leaving 1 base of the junction unmatched. Germline CDR1 is KGHSH and CDR2 is LQKENI. The CDR3 consists of 15 residues. Written as DNA, the CDR3 is TGTGCCAGCTCACCACGGACAGGGTACCAAGAGACCCAGTACTTC. It codes for CASSPRTGYQETQYF. The full variable domain, its missing parts supplied by reference TRBV18 and TRBJ2-5, is NAGVMQNPRHLVRRRGQEARLRCSPMKGHSHVYWYRQLPEEGLKFMVYLQKENIIDESGMPKERFSAEFPKEGPSILRIQQVVRGDSAAYFCASSPRTGYQETQYFGPGTRLLVL.

Worth noting for this clone: The junction departs from germline at one end; a sequencing error may be responsible. V usage is TRBV7-9 and J usage is TRBJ2-1, with 9 bases aligning to TRBD2. This CDR3 is built from 15 residues. Germline V lookup: CDR1 SEHNR, CDR2 FQNEAQ (reference sequence). CDR3 residues: CSSSPSGVLYNEQFF. CDR3 coding DNA: TGTTCCAGCAGCCCTAGCGGGGTACTTTACAATGAGCAGTTCTTC.

V usage is TRBV11-3 and J usage is TRBJ2-1; TRBD1 matches 9 bases. V lost 5 bases and J lost 2; bases outside the gene matches: 4. The germline gives CDR1 SGHNT, CDR2 YENEEA. This CDR3 has 15 residues. CDR3 amino acids: CASSPGQGTYNEQFF. Written as DNA, the CDR3 is TGTGCCAGCAGCCCCGGACAGGGGACCTACAATGAGCAGTTCTTC. The complete variable domain, with remaining parts taken from reference TRBV11-3 and TRBJ2-1, reads EAGVVQSPRYKIIEKKQPVAFWCNPISGHNTLYWYLQNLGQGPELLIRYENEEAVDDSQLPKDRFSAERLKGVDSTLKIQPAELGDSAVYLCASSPGQGTYNEQFFGPGTRLTVL.

Of note for this clone: This specimen includes other DNA sequences encoding the same CDR3. This chain connects TRBV28 to TRBJ1-5; D is ambiguous. Germline V CDR1 and CDR2: MDHEN, SYDVKM. This CDR3 comprises 13 residues. Trimming took off 6 bases at V and 3 bases at J, with 9 bases between the two ends. The chain's CDR3 is CASSDFSNQPQHF. Written as DNA, the CDR3 is TGTGCCAGCAGCGACTTCTCCAATCAGCCCCAGCATTTT.

The chain employs TRBV4-2 and TRBJ1-1; 9 bases are a match to TRBD1. The CDR3 has 17 amino acids. The germline V gene encodes CDR1 LGHNA and CDR2 YNFKEQ. Losses at the gene ends were 3 bases for V and 3 bases for J; bases not matched to a gene: 11. The CDR3 sequence: CASSQLLPGQGHTEAFF. The CDR3 DNA reads TGTGCCAGCAGCCAGCTGCTTCCGGGACAGGGACACACTGAAGCTTTCTTT.

The genes are TRBV28 and TRBJ1-2, with 7 bases matching TRBD1. V lost 11 bases to trimming and J lost 4 bases; unmatched junction nucleotides: 7. The CDR3 totals 12 residues. CDR1 is MDHEN and CDR2 is SYDVKM in the germline V gene. The CDR3 protein is CASTGTAYGYTF. DNA of the CDR3: TGTGCCTCAACCGGGACAGCCTATGGCTACACCTTC.

DNA of the CDR3: TGTGCCGGCTTTACAGGGACCGGCCCTCTCTATGAGCAGTTCTTC. It is translated as CAGFTGTGPLYEQFF. This chain uses TRBV7-9 with TRBJ2-1; D possibly corresponds to TRBD1 (6 bases). The CDR3 contains 15 residues. V was pared by 11 bases and J by 8 bases, with 25 bases between. CDR1 is SEHNR, CDR2 FQNEAQ, per germline (reference sequence).

The genes are TRBV2 and TRBJ2-1, with 7 bases identical to TRBD2. In germline, CDR1 is SNHLY, CDR2 FYNNEI. This CDR3 spans 12 amino acids. V shed 11 bases and J 8 bases; nucleotides not matched to a gene: 9. The CDR3 DNA reads as TGTGCCGGCGGGGGTACAAGCGATGAGCAGTTCTTC. As protein: CAGGGTSDEQFF.

The chain joins TRBV4-3 to TRBJ1-4, with 7 bases identical to TRBD1. CDR1 LGHNA and CDR2 YSLEER come from the germline V gene. V dropped 3 bases and J dropped 7; count of bases not matched to a gene: 14. This CDR3 spans 17 amino acids. CDR3 amino acids: CASSQHSVTGCCEKLFF. The CDR3 nucleotides read TGCGCCAGCAGCCAGCATTCGGTGACAGGGTGTTGTGAAAAACTGTTTTTT.

The chain carries TRBV7-2 and TRBJ1-1; 7 nucleotides match TRBD1. The CDR3 runs 14 residues. With V trimmed by 5 bases and J by 11 bases, 14 bases remained unmatched. The V gene's germline CDR1 is SGHTA and CDR2 FQGNSA. The CDR3 DNA reads as TGTGCCAGCAGCCCGGGGACAGAATCTCGGGCGGCTTTCTTT. Amino acids: CASSPGTESRAAFF.

This clone was detected only a few times. J is TRBJ2-1 and V is TRBV19, with D perhaps matching TRBD1 (6 bases). The CDR3 runs to 15 residues. V lost 2 bases, J lost 6 bases, and 14 bases lay in between. Germline CDR1 LNHDA, CDR2 SQIVND (reference sequence). CDR3 sequence reads: CASSIFAGQFNEQFF. As DNA, the CDR3 is TGTGCCAGTAGTATATTTGCTGGACAGTTCAATGAGCAGTTCTTC. The full variable domain, completed using reference TRBV19 and TRBJ2-1, is DGGITQSPKYLFRKEGQNVTLSCEQNLNHDAMYWYRQDPGQGLRLIYYSQIVNDFQKGDIAEGYSVSREKKESFPLTVTSAQKNPTAFYLCASSIFAGQFNEQFFGPGTRLTVL.

Note on this clone: One end of the junction is discordant with germline, which a read error may explain. The gene calls are TRBV6-6 and TRBJ1-2; TRBD1 might be the D (6 bases). Germline values: CDR1 MNHNY, CDR2 SVGAGI (reference sequence). This CDR3 has 16 amino acids. DNA for the CDR3: TGTACCAGCAGTTACTCCCGGGACACCACTAACTATGGCTACACCTTC. Translation: CTSSYSRDTTNYGYTF.

The table lists this clone with a few counts. The chain employs TRBV4-1 and TRBJ2-7; 9 bases line up with TRBD1. The CDR3 is made up of 15 amino acids. The germline V gene encodes CDR1 MGHRA and CDR2 YSYEKL. V dropped 0 bases and J dropped 0; count of bases not matched to a gene: 0. In DNA, the CDR3 is TGCGCCAGCAGCCAAGAGACAGGGGGCTCCTACGAGCAGTACTTC. The encoded protein is CASSQETGGSYEQYF.

The chain uses TRBV27 and TRBJ1-6; D is perhaps TRBD1 (6 bases). The CDR3 sequence is 16 residues long. From germline, CDR1 is MNHEY and CDR2 SMNVEV (reference sequence). The V end was cut by 3 bases, the J end by 7 bases, with 16 bases between. The CDR3 loop is CASSFLTGWRNSPLHF. The DNA for the CDR3 is TGTGCCAGCAGTTTTCTTACAGGGTGGAGAAATTCACCCCTCCACTTT.

This chain joins TRBV9 and TRBJ2-3; a weak D match, TRBD2 (7 bases). This CDR3 contains 16 residues. Germline CDR1 and CDR2: SGDLS and YYNGEE. V was clipped by 2 bases and J by 1 base, with 14 bases between them. CDR3 residues: CASSVRGGGGTDTQYF. The CDR3 DNA is TGTGCCAGCAGCGTCCGAGGGGGAGGGGGCACAGATACGCAGTATTTT.

V usage is TRBV18 and J usage is TRBJ1-1; D unresolved. This CDR3 contains 16 residues. The germline gives CDR1 KGHSH, CDR2 LQKENI. V was cut by 0 bases and J by 2 bases, with 13 bases left in between. Written as DNA, the CDR3 is TGTGCCAGCTCACCACCGACCGAGGGTATAAACACTGAAGCTTTCTTT. It yields the protein CASSPPTEGINTEAFF. The whole variable domain, filled in from reference TRBV18 and TRBJ1-1, reads NAGVMQNPRHLVRRRGQEARLRCSPMKGHSHVYWYRQLPEEGLKFMVYLQKENIIDESGMPKERFSAEFPKEGPSILRIQQVVRGDSAAYFCASSPPTEGINTEAFFGQGTRLTVV.

V and J are TRBV6-1 and TRBJ2-2; D remains ambiguous. Germline V CDR1 and CDR2: MNHNS, SASEGT. V lost 2 bases and J 0 bases, leaving 7 bases between the germline ends. The CDR3 runs 15 residues. The CDR3 DNA reads TGTGCCAGCAGTGAATCGGTGGCGAACACCGGGGAGCTGTTTTTT. It translates to CASSESVANTGELFF.